This T cell receptor (beta chain) was sequenced in a study of blood T cell repertoires in COVID-19. Study-wide background: The United States, Italy and Spain supplied acute and convalescent COVID-19 samples. PBMCs, B-cell-depleted T cells, or T cells were the source of the cDNA or gDNA that made up the material.

In the study's own analysis: Counts of nucleated cells, estimated from reference gene primer amplification, were obtained. The table came from immunoSEQ multiplex PCR; TCRdb's copy has only in-frame clones and leaves some out. That table supplies the V and J calls and clone size; D and trimming were determined from the DNA. The data hold about 200,000 clones, with just over 85% observed a single time. Trimming left V 6 bases short and J 4 bases short, with 12 bases between. This CDR3 has 13 amino acids. Germline loops: CDR1 SEHNR, CDR2 FQNEAQ (reference sequence). This rearrangement joins TRBV7-9 to TRBJ1-2; D unclear. The source is a man aged 50 or older with acute or convalescent COVID-19. Specimen: peripheral blood. CDR3 DNA sequence: TGTGCCAGCAGTTTCACGGAGACCTATGGCTACACCTTC. Translated, it gives CASSFTETYGYTF.